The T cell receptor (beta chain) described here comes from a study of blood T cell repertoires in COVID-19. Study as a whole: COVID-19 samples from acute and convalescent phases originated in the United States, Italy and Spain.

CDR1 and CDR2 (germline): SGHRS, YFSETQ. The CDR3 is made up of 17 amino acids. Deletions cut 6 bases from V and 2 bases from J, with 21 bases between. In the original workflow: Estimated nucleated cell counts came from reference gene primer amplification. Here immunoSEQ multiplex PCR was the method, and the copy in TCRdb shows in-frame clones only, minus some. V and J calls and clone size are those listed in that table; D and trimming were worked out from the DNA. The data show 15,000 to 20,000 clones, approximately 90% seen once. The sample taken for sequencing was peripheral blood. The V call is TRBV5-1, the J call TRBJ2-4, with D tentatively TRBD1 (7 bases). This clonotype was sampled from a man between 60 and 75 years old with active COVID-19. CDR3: CASTRRRGRESKNIQYF. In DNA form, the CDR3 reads TGCGCCAGCACCAGGAGGAGGGGGCGCGAGTCCAAAAACATTCAGTACTTC. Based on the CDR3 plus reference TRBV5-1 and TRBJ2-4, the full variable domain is KAGVTQTPRYLIKTRGQQVTLSCSPISGHRSVSWYQQTPGQGLQFLFEYFSETQRNKGNFPGRFSGRQFSNSRSEMNVSTLELGDSALYLCASTRRRGRESKNIQYFGAGTRLSVL.